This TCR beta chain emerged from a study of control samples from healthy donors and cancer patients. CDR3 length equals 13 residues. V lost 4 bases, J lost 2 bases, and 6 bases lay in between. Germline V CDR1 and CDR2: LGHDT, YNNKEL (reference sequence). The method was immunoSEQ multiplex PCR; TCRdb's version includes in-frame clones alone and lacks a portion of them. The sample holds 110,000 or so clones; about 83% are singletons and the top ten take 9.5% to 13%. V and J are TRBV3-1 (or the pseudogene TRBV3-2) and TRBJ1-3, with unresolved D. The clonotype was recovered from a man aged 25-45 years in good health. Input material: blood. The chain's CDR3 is CASSLAPGNTIYF. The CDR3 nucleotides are TGTGCCAGCAGCCTCGCCCCTGGAAACACCATATATTTT.